A single sample is the source of the 28 T cell receptor beta chains below, sequenced in a study of cytomegalovirus exposure and HLA in healthy donors. PCR employed 60 Vbeta and 13 Jbeta primers. Repertoires were generated with immunoSEQ multiplex PCR, while TCRdb's copy carries only in-frame clones and drops some. The sample holds 160,000 or so clones, around 80% seen once. Sequenced sample: PBMCs. These receptors were collected from a male donor in good health and CMV-seronegative.

This clone was seen a few times. The V gene is TRBV21-1, the J gene TRBJ1-2; TRBD1, as called in the table, went unchecked against the DNA. TRBV21-1 is classified as a pseudogene. CDR3 length equals 16 residues. The CDR3 region has the DNA TGTGCCAGCAGCACGTCCAAACAGGGCTTTTGCTATGGCTACACCTTC. As protein: CASSTSKQGFCYGYTF.

The chain employs TRBV5-4 and TRBJ2-7, with 11 positions matching TRBD2. With V trimmed by 6 bases and J by 6 bases, 11 bases remained unmatched. Germline-derived CDR1 and CDR2 are SGHNT and YYREEE (reference sequence). This CDR3 comprises 15 residues. The DNA for the CDR3 is TGTGCCAGCACCCTGACTAGCGGGGAAACTGGCGAGCAGTACTTC. Protein product: CASTLTSGETGEQYF.

A word on this clone: Other DNA sequences in this sample translate to the same CDR3. The V gene is TRBV6-1, the J gene TRBJ1-1, with D maybe TRBD1 (6 bases). Germline V CDR1 and CDR2: MNHNS, SASEGT. V was clipped by 2 bases and J by 4 bases, with 8 bases between them. The CDR3 has 13 residues. CDR3 DNA sequence: TGTGCCAGCAGTGAAAGGGGGGGCACTGAAGCTTTCTTT. This encodes CASSERGGTEAFF.

V gene TRBV11-3 combines with J gene TRBJ2-7; D remains unclear. From germline, CDR1 is SGHNT and CDR2 YENEEA. V dropped 0 bases and J dropped 6 bases, with 9 bases sitting between them. This CDR3 is built from 13 residues. The CDR3 sequence is CASSLDQRGEQYF. In DNA form, the CDR3 reads TGTGCCAGCAGCTTAGATCAAAGAGGCGAGCAGTACTTC. Using reference TRBV11-3 and TRBJ2-7 for the parts outside the CDR3, the full variable domain is EAGVVQSPRYKIIEKKQPVAFWCNPISGHNTLYWYLQNLGQGPELLIRYENEEAVDDSQLPKDRFSAERLKGVDSTLKIQPAELGDSAVYLCASSLDQRGEQYFGPGTRLTVT.

Only one count was recorded for this clone. The J gene is TRBJ1-6, the V gene TRBV2, with 8 bases identical to TRBD1. V trimming: 4 bases; J trimming: 6 bases; junction bases outside the gene matches: 8. Germline V gene data show CDR1 as SNHLY and CDR2 as FYNNEI. This CDR3 has 16 amino acids. CDR3 loop: CASSGLGGQGNSPLHF. CDR3 coding DNA: TGTGCCAGCAGTGGGCTGGGAGGACAGGGTAATTCACCCCTCCACTTT.

V is TRBV5-1 and J is TRBJ2-5, with 9 bases matching TRBD2. V dropped 6 bases and J dropped 5; count of bases not matched to a gene: 8. The length of the CDR3 is 14 residues. Germline V gene lookup returns CDR1 SGHRS and CDR2 YFSETQ. The chain's CDR3 is CASKGGGAEETQYF. The CDR3 coding sequence is TGCGCCAGCAAGGGCGGGGGGGCTGAGGAGACCCAGTACTTC.

The chain joins TRBV28 to TRBJ2-7, with D possibly matching TRBD1 (6 bases). V dropped 7 bases and J dropped 4 bases, with 17 bases sitting between them. Germline loops: CDR1 MDHEN, CDR2 SYDVKM. The CDR3 runs 14 residues. The CDR3 nucleotides read TGTGCCAGCAACGGCGAAACAGGGTTTTACGAGCAGTACTTC. As protein: CASNGETGFYEQYF.

This chain links TRBV7-2 with TRBJ2-1; D gene unclear. CDR1 SGHTA and CDR2 FQGNSA come from the germline V gene. Deletions cut 4 bases from V and 0 bases from J, with 16 bases between. This CDR3 has 17 amino acids. Here the CDR3 DNA reads TGTGCCAGCAGCTCCCTTGGTGAGTCGAGCTCCTACAATGAGCAGTTCTTC. This encodes CASSSLGESSSYNEQFF.

V is TRBV4-2 and J is TRBJ2-4; no clear D. V lost 0 bases, J lost 2 bases, and 11 bases lay in between. Per the germline V gene, CDR1 is LGHNA and CDR2 is YNFKEQ. The CDR3 is 16 residues long. The CDR3 bases are TGTGCCAGCAGCCAAGAAAGTGGTCGGTCCAAAAACATTCAGTACTTC. Residues: CASSQESGRSKNIQYF.

This rearrangement joins TRBV30 to TRBJ2-3; TRBD2 aligns across 11 bases. The CDR3 sequence is 17 residues long. The V gene's germline CDR1 is GTSNPN and CDR2 SVGIG (reference sequence). V gave up 2 bases and J gave up 5 bases; unmatched junction bases: 12. CDR3 amino acids: CAWSLPNRLAGLDTQYF. The CDR3 bases are TGTGCCTGGAGTTTACCTAATAGACTAGCGGGATTAGATACGCAGTATTTT.

CDR3 DNA sequence: TGTGCCAGCAGCTTCCGGGACAGAGACAATGAGCAGTTCTTC. Encoded protein: CASSFRDRDNEQFF. The chain has TRBV5-4 and TRBJ2-1; the match to TRBD1 covers 7 bases. This CDR3 is built from 14 residues. The germline gives CDR1 SGHNT, CDR2 YYREEE (reference sequence). Losses at the gene ends were 2 bases for V and 5 bases for J; bases not matched to a gene: 4.

The chain is built from TRBV7-2 and TRBJ1-3, with D possibly matching TRBD1 (6 bases). Per the germline V gene, CDR1 is SGHTA and CDR2 is FQGNSA. This CDR3 comprises 15 residues. The V and J ends lost 5 bases and 4 bases respectively, with 15 bases between them. CDR3 nucleotides: TGTGCCAGCAGCCCCACCGGGACAATAGGAAACACCATATATTTT. Translation: CASSPTGTIGNTIYF.

This chain joins TRBV7-7 and TRBJ2-3, with 7 positions matching TRBD2. CDR1 SSHAT and CDR2 FNYEAQ come from the germline V gene (reference sequence). The CDR3 is 19 amino acids. Unmatched junction bases numbered 18, after V lost 5 bases and J lost 1 base. This CDR3 reads CASSPTAQAGGSGTDTQYF. The CDR3 region has the DNA TGTGCCAGCAGCCCTACCGCCCAGGCGGGCGGGAGTGGCACAGATACGCAGTATTTT.

The chain uses TRBV7-9 and TRBJ1-4; 7 bases agree with TRBD1. Per the germline V gene, CDR1 is SEHNR and CDR2 is FQNEAQ (reference sequence). The CDR3 has 15 residues. Trimming cost V 5 bases and J 2 bases; bases outside gene matches: 5. The CDR3 is CASSPRGETNEKLFF. In DNA form, the CDR3 reads TGTGCCAGCAGCCCCAGGGGGGAGACTAATGAAAAACTGTTTTTT. The full variable domain, completed using reference TRBV7-9 and TRBJ1-4, is DTGVSQNPRHKITKRGQNVTFRCDPISEHNRLYWYRQTLGQGPEFLTYFQNEAQLEKSRLLSDRFSAERPKGSFSTLEIQRTEQGDSAMYLCASSPRGETNEKLFFGSGTQLSVL.

This clone was seen only a few times. This chain joins TRBV6-1 and TRBJ2-3, with D unresolved. The germline V gene encodes CDR1 MNHNS and CDR2 SASEGT. Trimming removed 2 bases at V and 0 bases at J, with 12 bases between. The CDR3 is 16 amino acids. The CDR3 coding sequence is TGTGCCAGCAGTGAATTTGGAGCAGCAAGCACAGATACGCAGTATTTT. Translated, it gives CASSEFGAASTDTQYF.

A few counts support this clone. The rearrangement links TRBV11-2 to TRBJ1-1; D remains ambiguous. V was trimmed by 3 bases and J by 0 bases, leaving 11 bases between them. Germline-derived CDR1 and CDR2 are SGHAT and FQNNGV. The CDR3 is 15 amino acids. CDR3 in DNA: TGTGCCAGCAGCTTTTACCAGGAATTGAACACTGAAGCTTTCTTT. Translated: CASSFYQELNTEAFF.

V usage is TRBV5-6 and J usage is TRBJ1-5, with D perhaps matching TRBD1 (5 bases). This CDR3 has 15 residues. Trimming pared 4 bases from V and 4 bases from J, leaving 15 bases between. Germline V gives CDR1 SGHDT, CDR2 YYEEEE. The CDR3 coding sequence is TGTGCCAGCAGCCGGTGGGGGGGTGTGAATCAGCCCCAGCATTTT. Encoded protein: CASSRWGGVNQPQHF.

This chain links TRBV5-1 with TRBJ1-2, with D perhaps TRBD1 (5 bases). CDR1 is SGHRS and CDR2 is YFSETQ in the germline V gene. Trimming pared 0 bases from V and 4 bases from J, leaving 10 bases between. The CDR3 covers 14 residues. CDR3 nucleotides: TGCGCCAGCAGCTTGGATGACAGCATCTATGGCTACACCTTC. Protein: CASSLDDSIYGYTF.

The chain carries TRBV11-1 and TRBJ2-5; tentative D call: TRBD1 (6 bases). Per germline, CDR1 SGHAT and CDR2 FQDESV (reference sequence). CDR3 length: 15 amino acids. The ends were cut back, 4 bases at V and 2 bases at J, with 14 bases in the middle. The CDR3 sequence: CASSSTARGQETQYF. The CDR3 DNA reads TGTGCCAGCAGCTCCACAGCGAGGGGGCAAGAGACCCAGTACTTC.

The sample holds one count of this clone. The chain has TRBV10-1 and TRBJ2-2, with 12 bases that match TRBD2. The V and J ends lost 0 bases and 1 base, in that order; junction bases with no gene match: 3. Germline CDR1 reads WNHNN; CDR2 reads SYGVQD (reference sequence). The CDR3 runs to 18 residues. The CDR3 is CASSESGLAGQNTGELFF. DNA for the CDR3: TGCGCCAGCAGTGAGTCGGGACTAGCGGGCCAGAACACCGGGGAGCTGTTTTTT.

The chain has TRBV7-9 and TRBJ2-5; maybe TRBD1 (5 bases). The J call may not be correct, given that the DNA end is closer to TRBJ2-7. Per germline, CDR1 SEHNR and CDR2 FQNEAQ (reference sequence). The CDR3 totals 16 residues. The DNA of the CDR3 is TGTGCCAGCACTTCTAATACAGGTGTGGCGCCCTACGAGCAGTACTTC. This codes for CASTSNTGVAPYEQYF.

The CDR3 spells CASSRGRGETQYF. In nucleotides, the CDR3 is TGCGCCAGCAGCCGGGGAAGGGGTGAGACCCAGTACTTC. The V call is TRBV4-3, the J call TRBJ2-5, with D possibly TRBD1 on 5 matching bases. The CDR3 consists of 13 residues. The V gene lost 4 bases and the J gene lost 5 bases, with 11 bases spanning the gap. Per the germline V gene, CDR1 is LGHNA and CDR2 is YSLEER.

The chain links TRBV6-1 to TRBJ2-1, with 12 bases lining up with TRBD2. This CDR3 is 16 amino acids long. Germline CDR1 is MNHNS and CDR2 is SASEGT. The J segment lost 6 bases and the V segment lost 4 bases, leaving 7 bases of the junction unmatched. The CDR3 loop is CASSGLAGGLGNEQFF. The CDR3 nucleotides are TGTGCCAGCAGTGGGCTAGCGGGAGGGCTAGGCAATGAGCAGTTCTTC.

The CDR3 region has the DNA TGCGCCAGCAGCCGTCCCGAGACAGGGGGCGCCGGGGCCAACGTCCTGACTTTC. This codes for CASSRPETGGAGANVLTF. This rearrangement joins TRBV5-1 to TRBJ2-6; 10 nucleotides line up with TRBD1. V lost 4 bases, J lost 4 bases, and 11 bases stayed unmatched. Germline V gives CDR1 SGHRS, CDR2 YFSETQ. The CDR3 has 18 residues.

This chain uses TRBV7-9 with TRBJ2-1; no reliable D call. The ends were cut back, 8 bases at V and 8 bases at J, with 19 bases in the middle. This CDR3 has 14 amino acids. CDR1 is SEHNR, CDR2 FQNEAQ, per germline (reference sequence). CDR3 in DNA: TGTGCCAGCGCAATGCGTTCGGTCAACGATGAGCAGTTCTTC. Amino acid sequence: CASAMRSVNDEQFF.

V usage is TRBV9 and J usage is TRBJ1-1; no clear D. V lost 3 bases and J lost 1, with 19 bases in between. The CDR3 totals 17 residues. CDR1 is SGDLS, CDR2 YYNGEE, per germline. This CDR3 is CASSDPSDGWANTEAFF. DNA of the CDR3: TGTGCCAGCAGCGACCCCAGTGATGGGTGGGCGAACACTGAAGCTTTCTTT.

This clone has a handful of counts. At one boundary the junction diverges from the germline segment, which might be a read error. V is TRBV6-1 and J is TRBJ1-1; 8 bases match TRBD1. From germline, CDR1 is MNHNS and CDR2 SASEGT. The CDR3 is made up of 14 amino acids. The CDR3 loop reads CASSLDRVKTEAFF. The CDR3 bases are TGTGCCAGCAGTTTGGACAGGGTGAAAACTGAAGCTTTCTTT.

This clone has just a few counts. The V and J genes are TRBV30 and TRBJ2-3, with D tentatively TRBD2 (5 bases). The CDR3 is 15 residues long. Germline-derived CDR1 and CDR2 are GTSNPN and SVGIG (reference sequence). Deletions cut 3 bases from V and 1 base from J, with 14 bases between. CDR3 loop: CAWRGRLRGTDTQYF. In DNA, the CDR3 is TGTGCCTGGAGAGGGAGACTGAGGGGCACAGATACGCAGTATTTT.